This T cell receptor beta chain was sequenced in a study of blood T cell repertoires in COVID-19. Across the whole study: Some COVID-19 samples were acute and others convalescent; all came from the United States, Italy and Spain. T cells, B-cell-depleted T cells, or PBMCs provided the cDNA or gDNA that served as material.

V gave up 0 bases and J gave up 4 bases, with 12 bases separating them. Germline assignment: CDR1 SEHNR and CDR2 FQNEAQ (reference sequence). This CDR3 contains 15 residues. Per the authors' pipeline: Reference gene primer amplification gave estimated nucleated cell counts. The method was immunoSEQ multiplex PCR; TCRdb's version includes in-frame clones alone and lacks a portion of them. V and J calls and clone size are those listed in that table; D and trimming were worked out from the DNA. The sample records about 440,000 clones, around 88% being singletons. Seattle's cohort entered during active infection and was followed longitudinally.

The source of this sequence is a woman aged 45-65 years with COVID-19, enrolled during active disease. The sample taken for sequencing was peripheral blood. This chain links TRBV7-9 with TRBJ1-2; no clear D. DNA for the CDR3: TGTGCCAGCAGCTTAGCCGGTCCGGGTACCTATGGCTACACCTTC. Amino acids: CASSLAGPGTYGYTF.